The 14 T cell receptor beta chains listed next were all sequenced from one sample in a study of blood T cell repertoires in COVID-19. Method: immunoSEQ multiplex PCR; TCRdb's copy keeps in-frame clones and lacks some. The sample holds around 200,000 clones, more than 80% seen once. The source material was PBMCs or T cells enriched from blood (not recorded which). The receptors shown here come from a man aged 40-49 years who had recovered from COVID-19.

The J gene is TRBJ1-2, the V gene TRBV11-2; no clear D. The CDR3 runs 13 residues. From germline, CDR1 is SGHAT and CDR2 FQNNGV. The germline V and J ends were trimmed by 1 base and 8 bases, with 11 bases remaining between them. The CDR3 sequence is CASSLGRERGYTF. The CDR3 DNA follows: TGTGCCAGCAGCTTAGGGAGGGAAAGGGGCTACACCTTC.

This clone was observed once. The V gene is TRBV4-1, the J gene TRBJ1-6; D remains ambiguous. Germline V gives CDR1 MGHRA, CDR2 YSYEKL. Trimming removed 1 base at V and 8 bases at J, with 6 bases between. The CDR3 has 13 residues. The CDR3 coding sequence is TGCGCCAGCAGCCAAGGTATTTATTCACCCCTCCACTTT. As protein: CASSQGIYSPLHF.

The J gene is TRBJ1-2, the V gene TRBV4-1; D remains unclear. This CDR3 is built from 15 residues. Germline CDR1 MGHRA, CDR2 YSYEKL. Trimming removed 0 bases at V and 5 bases at J, with 13 bases between. The CDR3 reads CASSQENDKRYGYTF. CDR3 nucleotides: TGCGCCAGCAGCCAAGAGAATGATAAGCGGTATGGCTACACCTTC.

The chain carries TRBV6-2 or TRBV6-3 and TRBJ1-2; the match to TRBD1 covers 7 bases. The germline V gene has CDR1 MNHEY and CDR2 SVGEGT. CDR3 size: 14 residues. V gave up 6 bases and J gave up 2 bases; unmatched junction bases: 6. The CDR3 coding sequence is TGTGCCAGCAGCCGCGGACAGGCCAACTATGGCTACACCTTC. The encoded protein is CASSRGQANYGYTF.

This sequence joins TRBV7-6 and TRBJ1-6, with unresolved D. CDR3 length: 13 amino acids. Germline V gene lookup returns CDR1 SGHVS and CDR2 FNYEAQ. V dropped 1 base and J dropped 8 bases, with 6 bases sitting between them. CDR3 in DNA: TGTGCCAGCAGCTTAGATAGCGATTCACCCCTCCACTTT. Its protein is CASSLDSDSPLHF.

The CDR3 nucleotides are TGTGCCTGGAGTGCGGGACAGGGGATCGGTGAAGCTTTCTTT. Amino acids: CAWSAGQGIGEAFF. The chain has TRBV30 and TRBJ1-1; 10 positions agree with TRBD1. Losses at the gene ends were 1 base for V and 7 bases for J; bases not matched to a gene: 6. CDR3 length equals 14 residues. Germline V gives CDR1 GTSNPN, CDR2 SVGIG (reference sequence).

This clone was counted a few times. The rearrangement links TRBV3-1 (or the pseudogene TRBV3-2) to TRBJ2-1, with TRBD2 identical over 11 bases. The CDR3 is 14 residues long. CDR1 and CDR2 from the germline V gene are LGHDT and YNNKEL (reference sequence). V was pared by 6 bases and J by 9 bases, with 7 bases of the junction left unmatched. The CDR3 nucleotides read TGTGCCAGCAGGGTCTTAGCGGGGGGGGGTGAGCAGTTCTTC. Residues: CASRVLAGGGEQFF.

This chain connects TRBV10-1 to TRBJ1-1; D unclear. This CDR3 has 13 residues. V was shortened by 6 bases and J by 1 base, with 9 bases between the two germline ends. The germline CDR1 and CDR2 sequences are WNHNN and SYGVQD (reference sequence). The chain's CDR3 is CASSSTRNTEAFF. CDR3 sequence (DNA): TGCGCCAGCAGCTCGACAAGGAACACTGAAGCTTTCTTT.

V and J are TRBV5-1 and TRBJ2-1, with TRBD2 identical over 7 bases. J lost 3 bases, V lost 5 bases, and 5 bases had no gene match. Germline CDR1 and CDR2: SGHRS and YFSETQ. The CDR3 has 14 amino acids. CDR3 coding DNA: TGCGCCAGCAGTGCTAGCGGAAACTACAATGAGCAGTTCTTC. Translation gives CASSASGNYNEQFF.

This chain joins TRBV23-1 and TRBJ1-2, with no clear D. TRBV23-1 is labeled an ORF, and its function is uncertain. V was trimmed by 0 bases and J by 8 bases, leaving 10 bases between them. The CDR3 contains 13 residues. The CDR3 sequence is CASSQSCQWGYTF. The CDR3 nucleotides read TGCGCCAGCAGTCAATCGTGCCAGTGGGGCTACACCTTC.

This clone appeared a few times. The V gene is TRBV5-6, the J gene TRBJ2-7; 7 bases agree with TRBD2. Germline lookup yields CDR1 SGHDT and CDR2 YYEEEE. The CDR3 has 13 residues. After removal of 6 bases from V and 6 bases from J, the junction contained 9 bases not matched to a gene. The CDR3 nucleotides read TGTGCCAGCACCCAGGGAGGGATAAGCGAGCAGTACTTC. It encodes CASTQGGISEQYF.

The chain carries TRBV5-1 and TRBJ1-4, with 7 positions matching TRBD1. The CDR3 extends over 14 amino acids. Unmatched junction bases numbered 1, after V lost 2 bases and J lost 3 bases. CDR1 is SGHRS, CDR2 YFSETQ, per germline. CDR3 bases: TGCGCCAGCAGCTTAACAGGGGCTAATGAAAAACTGTTTTTT. Its translation: CASSLTGANEKLFF.

V gene TRBV7-3 combines with J gene TRBJ1-1, with D possibly matching TRBD1 (6 bases). Germline CDR1 reads SGHTA; CDR2 reads FQGTGA. The CDR3 is made up of 14 amino acids. The V gene lost 0 bases and the J gene lost 6 bases, with 11 bases spanning the gap. Written as DNA, the CDR3 is TGTGCCAGCAGCTTAACATTCGGGGGGCCTGAAGCTTTCTTT. Protein sequence: CASSLTFGGPEAFF.

The chain employs TRBV2 and TRBJ2-2; 9 positions match TRBD2. V was clipped by 2 bases and J by 4 bases; unmatched bases: 5. CDR1 is SNHLY, CDR2 FYNNEI, per germline. CDR3 length: 16 residues. As DNA, the CDR3 is TGTGCCAGCAGTGAACTTTCACTAGCGGGCACCGGGGAGCTGTTTTTT. This codes for CASSELSLAGTGELFF.